These T cell receptor beta chains were read from a single sample in a study of blood T cell repertoires in COVID-19. Assay: immunoSEQ multiplex PCR; the TCRdb copy retains only in-frame clones and omits some. Among 250,000 to 300,000 clones listed, 80% to 90% were seen once. Sample: PBMCs or T cells enriched from blood (not recorded which). All receptors derive from a young man who had recovered from COVID-19. Both conserved end residues are part of each CDR3. D genes are given only for firm matches. A clone size is listed for some rows: how often the clone was seen (once, few, many), or a class if it is expanded.

v_call: TRBV30
d_call: .
clone_size: .
j_call: TRBJ2-2
cdr3_aa: CAWKREPAGELFF
cdr3_nt: TGTGCCTGGAAGAGGGAACCGGCCGGGGAGCTGTTTTTT

v_call: TRBV28
d_call: .
clone_size: .
j_call: TRBJ1-6
cdr3_aa: CASSTRTNSPLHF
cdr3_nt: TGTGCCAGCAGTACTCGGACAAATTCACCCCTCCACTTT

v_call: TRBV28
d_call: .
clone_size: .
j_call: TRBJ1-6
cdr3_aa: CASSFGEGQSPLHF
cdr3_nt: TGTGCCAGCAGTTTCGGGGAGGGGCAATCACCCCTCCACTTT

v_call: TRBV19
d_call: TRBD2
clone_size: .
j_call: TRBJ2-3
cdr3_aa: CASSWSSGRPADTQYF
cdr3_nt: TGTGCCAGTAGTTGGTCTAGCGGGAGACCTGCAGATACGCAGTATTTT

v_call: TRBV5-4
d_call: .
clone_size: .
j_call: TRBJ1-2
cdr3_aa: CASSRKQEDGYTF
cdr3_nt: TGTGCCAGCAGCCGAAAGCAGGAGGATGGCTACACCTTC

v_call: TRBV6-5
d_call: .
clone_size: .
j_call: TRBJ1-3
cdr3_aa: CASSYSRFSSGNTIYF
cdr3_nt: TGTGCCAGCAGTTACTCCCGGTTTAGCTCTGGAAACACCATATATTTT

v_call: TRBV30
d_call: TRBD1
clone_size: .
j_call: TRBJ1-5
cdr3_aa: CAWSAGGAQPQHF
cdr3_nt: TGTGCCTGGAGTGCAGGGGGCGCCCAGCCCCAGCATTTT

v_call: TRBV6-5
d_call: TRBD1
clone_size: .
j_call: TRBJ2-7
cdr3_aa: CASSLLRDRVEQDF
cdr3_nt: TGTGCCAGCAGTCTACTCCGGGACAGGGTCGAGCAGGACTTC

v_call: TRBV5-1
d_call: .
clone_size: once
j_call: TRBJ1-1
cdr3_aa: CASSSYREGSTEAFF
cdr3_nt: TGCGCCAGCAGCTCCTACAGGGAGGGGAGCACTGAAGCTTTCTTT

v_call: TRBV14
d_call: TRBD2
clone_size: .
j_call: TRBJ2-7
cdr3_aa: CASSLSGRGPYEQYF
cdr3_nt: TGTGCCAGCAGCCTAAGCGGGAGGGGACCCTACGAGCAGTACTTC

v_call: TRBV2
d_call: .
clone_size: .
j_call: TRBJ1-2
cdr3_aa: CASRREPQVHYGYTF
cdr3_nt: TGTGCCAGCAGAAGGGAGCCCCAAGTACACTATGGCTACACCTTC

v_call: TRBV19
d_call: .
clone_size: .
j_call: TRBJ1-4
cdr3_aa: CASSSGTINEKLFF
cdr3_nt: TGTGCCAGTAGTTCCGGGACAATTAATGAAAAACTGTTTTTT

v_call: TRBV7-2
d_call: .
clone_size: .
j_call: TRBJ1-6
cdr3_aa: CASSLVPGIDSPLHF
cdr3_nt: TGTGCCAGCAGCTTAGTTCCAGGGATTGATTCACCCCTCCACTTT

v_call: TRBV2
d_call: .
clone_size: .
j_call: TRBJ1-6
cdr3_aa: CATKDIVEYSPLHF
cdr3_nt: TGTGCCACCAAGGACATCGTAGAGTATTCACCCCTCCACTTT

v_call: TRBV19
d_call: TRBD1
clone_size: .
j_call: TRBJ1-2
cdr3_aa: CASSIIQGVLANYGYTF
cdr3_nt: TGTGCCAGTAGTATCATCCAGGGGGTATTAGCTAACTATGGCTACACCTTC

v_call: TRBV7-8
d_call: TRBD2
clone_size: .
j_call: TRBJ2-3
cdr3_aa: CASSAGLANTDTQYF
cdr3_nt: TGTGCCAGCAGCGCGGGACTAGCGAACACAGATACGCAGTATTTT

v_call: TRBV7-4
d_call: .
clone_size: .
j_call: TRBJ1-6
cdr3_aa: CASSLAVAAYNSPLHF
cdr3_nt: TGTGCCAGCAGCTTAGCGGTGGCGGCTTATAATTCACCCCTCCACTTT

v_call: TRBV19
d_call: TRBD1
clone_size: .
j_call: TRBJ1-5
cdr3_aa: CATTGTGRTQPQHF
cdr3_nt: TGTGCCACCACCGGGACAGGGAGAACTCAGCCCCAGCATTTT

v_call: TRBV2
d_call: TRBD1
clone_size: few
j_call: TRBJ1-3
cdr3_aa: CATGTGSGNTIYF
cdr3_nt: TGTGCCACCGGGACAGGGTCAGGAAACACCATATATTTT

v_call: TRBV30
d_call: .
clone_size: .
j_call: TRBJ1-2
cdr3_aa: CAWSRDRPYGYTF
cdr3_nt: TGTGCCTGGAGTAGAGACAGACCGTATGGCTACACCTTC

v_call: TRBV2
d_call: .
clone_size: few
j_call: TRBJ2-7
cdr3_aa: CASSTGFNYEQYF
cdr3_nt: TGTGCCAGCAGCACAGGGTTCAACTACGAGCAGTACTTC

v_call: TRBV7-6
d_call: TRBD1
clone_size: few
j_call: TRBJ1-6
cdr3_aa: CASSRAGTGDSPLHF
cdr3_nt: TGTGCCAGCAGCAGGGCCGGGACAGGGGATTCACCCCTCCACTTT

v_call: TRBV29-1
d_call: TRBD1
clone_size: .
j_call: TRBJ1-4
cdr3_aa: CSATGEVGEKLFF
cdr3_nt: TGCAGCGCGACAGGGGAGGTGGGTGAAAAACTGTTTTTT

v_call: TRBV30
d_call: TRBD1
clone_size: .
j_call: TRBJ1-1
cdr3_aa: CAWSYRGTEAFF
cdr3_nt: TGTGCCTGGAGCTACAGGGGCACTGAAGCTTTCTTT

v_call: TRBV2
d_call: .
clone_size: .
j_call: TRBJ2-2
cdr3_aa: CASSDANTGELFF
cdr3_nt: TGTGCCAGCAGTGACGCGAACACCGGGGAGCTGTTTTTT

v_call: TRBV12-3/TRBV12-4
d_call: TRBD1
clone_size: .
j_call: TRBJ1-2
cdr3_aa: CASSRGTGYGYTF
cdr3_nt: TGTGCCAGCAGCCGAGGGACAGGGTATGGCTACACCTTC

v_call: TRBV28
d_call: TRBD1
clone_size: .
j_call: TRBJ2-7
cdr3_aa: CASSRGQSYEQYF
cdr3_nt: TGTGCCAGCAGCCGGGGACAGTCCTACGAGCAGTACTTC

v_call: TRBV13
d_call: .
clone_size: .
j_call: TRBJ2-3
cdr3_aa: CASSLALDTQYF
cdr3_nt: TGTGCCAGCAGCTTAGCCCTAGATACGCAGTATTTT

v_call: TRBV19
d_call: TRBD1
clone_size: .
j_call: TRBJ1-2
cdr3_aa: CASTRQTGDYGYTF
cdr3_nt: TGTGCCAGTACGAGACAGACAGGGGACTATGGCTACACCTTC

v_call: TRBV6-2/TRBV6-3
d_call: .
clone_size: .
j_call: TRBJ1-1
cdr3_aa: CASSYTDREAFF
cdr3_nt: TGTGCCAGCAGTTACACCGACAGGGAAGCTTTCTTT

v_call: TRBV6-5
d_call: TRBD2
clone_size: .
j_call: TRBJ2-7
cdr3_aa: CASSYGLAGAYEQYF
cdr3_nt: TGTGCCAGCAGTTACGGACTAGCGGGCGCCTACGAGCAGTACTTC